The 27 T cell receptor beta chains listed next were all sequenced from one sample in a study of CD8+CD57+ T cells in acquired aplastic anemia. Researchers used genomic DNA as the template to profile TCR beta VDJ and CDR3. MiXCR, run by TCRdb on the reads, gives a single entry per CDR3 protein. The repertoire holds about 170,000 distinct CDR3 sequences, with 50% to 75% as singletons. Specimen: sorted CD4+, CD8+, or CD8+CD57+ T cells (not recorded which) from PBMCs. All receptors derive from a human donor in good health.

The chain has TRBV20-1 and TRBJ1-1; D unclear. Germline V lookup: CDR1 DFQATT, CDR2 SNEGSKA (reference sequence). V was cut by 3 bases and J by 4 bases, with 12 bases left in between. The CDR3 consists of 13 residues. Here the CDR3 DNA reads TGCAGTGCTAGGCGAGGGAGTGGCACTGAAGCTTTCTTT. This encodes CSARRGSGTEAFF.

The chain combines TRBV10-3 with TRBJ1-2; TRBD1 agrees at 11 bases. The CDR3 has 13 residues. The V segment lost 11 bases and the J segment 3 bases; nucleotides outside the gene matches: 5. Per the germline V gene, CDR1 is ENHRY and CDR2 is SYGVKD. CDR3 nucleotide sequence: TGTGCCGTAGGGACAGGGGGTCACTATGGCTACACCTTC. Its translation: CAVGTGGHYGYTF.

To note about this clonotype: This CDR3 is missing its conserved last phenylalanine or tryptophan, likely due to a read error. V gene TRBV6-5 combines with J gene TRBJ1-3; D possibly corresponds to TRBD1 (5 bases). Germline V gene sequence: CDR1 MNHEY, CDR2 SVGAGI. Trimming pared 2 bases from V and 0 bases from J, leaving 5 bases between. This CDR3 has 14 residues. CDR3 DNA sequence: TGTGCCAGCAGTTACGGGGCCTCTGGAAACACCATATATTCT. Translated: CASSYGASGNTIYS.

At least ten counts were recorded for this clonotype. The genes are TRBV4-3 and TRBJ1-2; D is possibly TRBD1 (5 bases). The CDR3 has 15 residues. Trimming took 3 bases from V and 3 from J, leaving 14 bases between them. In germline, CDR1 is LGHNA, CDR2 YSLEER. The CDR3, as DNA: TGCGCCAGCAGCCAGGGGGTAGGGGTTTACTATGGCTACACCTTC. Translated, it gives CASSQGVGVYYGYTF.

This clonotype was observed a single time. Being one base from a much bigger clone, this may be a read error. The chain links TRBV6-1 to TRBJ2-3; possibly TRBD2 for D (7 bases). Trimming took off 8 bases at V and 6 bases at J, with 24 bases between the two ends. Germline CDR1 MNHNS, CDR2 SASEGT. This CDR3 spans 16 amino acids. CDR3 coding DNA: TGTGCCAGCGGTTTAGTGGGGGGGGGCGCATCGGATACGCAGTATTTT. Translating gives CASGLVGGGASDTQYF.

This clonotype was seen once. This chain uses TRBV7-9 with TRBJ2-7; D is unresolved. Germline CDR1 reads SEHNR; CDR2 reads FQNEAQ (reference sequence). The CDR3 consists of 11 residues. V was shortened by 5 bases and J by 9 bases, with 11 bases between the two germline ends. DNA of the CDR3: TGTGCCAGCAGCGGCAGAGTAGGGCAGTACTTC. It is translated as CASSGRVGQYF. Supplemented by reference TRBV7-9 and TRBJ2-7, the full variable domain reads DTGVSQNPRHKITKRGQNVTFRCDPISEHNRLYWYRQTLGQGPEFLTYFQNEAQLEKSRLLSDRFSAERPKGSFSTLEIQRTEQGDSAMYLCASSGRVGQYFGPGTRLTVT.

The rearrangement uses TRBV29-1 and TRBJ1-1, with TRBD1 as a possible D gene (6 bases). The V and J ends lost 0 bases and 0 bases respectively, with 8 bases between them. This CDR3 spans 14 amino acids. Germline V gene lookup returns CDR1 SQVTM and CDR2 ANQGSEA. In DNA, the CDR3 is TGCAGCGTTGAAGAAGGACAGATGAACACTGAAGCTTTCTTT. The encoded protein is CSVEEGQMNTEAFF.

V and J are TRBV7-8 and TRBJ2-7; 8 bases are a match to TRBD2. CDR1 and CDR2 from the germline V gene are SGHVS and FQNEAQ. J lost 2 bases, V lost 5 bases, and 8 bases had no gene match. The CDR3 sequence is 15 residues long. DNA of the CDR3: TGTGCCAGCAGCACGGGAGGGGGGTTTGCCTACGAGCAGTACTTC. This codes for CASSTGGGFAYEQYF.

The CDR3 DNA follows: TGTGCCAGCGTCTTCGGGAGCGAAGCTTTCTTT. It encodes CASVFGSEAFF. This chain links TRBV12-3 or TRBV12-4 with TRBJ1-1, with D hard to call. The CDR3 consists of 11 residues. Trimming pared 8 bases from V and 8 bases from J, leaving 12 bases between.

The chain has TRBV9 and TRBJ1-2, with D uncertain. The CDR3 totals 13 residues. V lost 0 bases and J 3 bases, leaving 6 bases between the germline ends. Germline-derived CDR1 and CDR2 are SGDLS and YYNGEE. CDR3 DNA sequence: TGTGCCAGCAGCGTAGCCCGGGACTATGGCTACACCTTC. Encoded protein: CASSVARDYGYTF. Supplemented by reference TRBV9 and TRBJ1-2, the full variable domain reads DSGVTQTPKHLITATGQRVTLRCSPRSGDLSVYWYQQSLDQGLQFLIQYYNGEERAKGNILERFSAQQFPDLHSELNLSSLELGDSALYFCASSVARDYGYTFGSGTRLTVV.

The chain couples TRBV20-1 to TRBJ2-3; unclear D gene. The length of the CDR3 is 17 residues. CDR1 and CDR2 (germline): DFQATT, SNEGSKA (reference sequence). Between the trimmed V and J ends, which lost 5 bases and 1 base, there was a span of 22 bases. CDR3 sequence: CSAPFQHRRVGTDTQYF. DNA of the CDR3: TGCAGTGCTCCTTTCCAGCACCGTCGGGTGGGCACAGATACGCAGTATTTT.

This clonotype is a singleton in its sample. The CDR3 is CASRDGDRGEQYF. In DNA, the CDR3 is TGCGCCAGCAGGGACGGGGACAGGGGCGAGCAGTACTTC. V gene TRBV5-1 combines with J gene TRBJ2-7; 10 bases agree with TRBD1. CDR3 size: 13 residues. Germline assignment: CDR1 SGHRS and CDR2 YFSETQ. V lost 5 bases, J lost 6 bases, and 5 bases stayed unmatched.

CDR3 bases: TGTGCCAGCAGCTTCCCCTGTTTTGAGAGGCAGTGTCAGCCCCAGCATTTT. It specifies CASSFPCFERQCQPQHF. V is TRBV7-9 and J is TRBJ1-5; no clear D gene. CDR1 is SEHNR, CDR2 FQNEAQ, per germline (reference sequence). CDR3 length: 17 amino acids. V was cut by 3 bases and J by 6 bases, with 21 bases left in between. Together with reference TRBV7-9 and TRBJ1-5, the CDR3 gives the full variable domain: DTGVSQNPRHKITKRGQNVTFRCDPISEHNRLYWYRQTLGQGPEFLTYFQNEAQLEKSRLLSDRFSAERPKGSFSTLEIQRTEQGDSAMYLCASSFPCFERQCQPQHFGDGTRLSIL.

About this clonotype itself: Germline and junction disagree at one end, which may indicate a read error. This chain connects TRBV24-1 to TRBJ2-7, with TRBD2 as a possible D gene (5 bases). This CDR3 has 17 residues. The germline V gene has CDR1 KGHDR and CDR2 SFDVKD. This CDR3 is CATRLRIEAAWLYERYF. DNA for the CDR3: TGTGCCACCAGGCTTCGGATCGAAGCGGCGTGGCTTTACGAGCGGTACTTC.

This chain joins TRBV9 and TRBJ2-3; 12 nucleotides align to TRBD2. The germline V gene encodes CDR1 SGDLS and CDR2 YYNGEE. V shed 3 bases and J 6 bases; nucleotides not matched to a gene: 8. The CDR3 covers 16 residues. The CDR3, as DNA: TGTGCCAGCAGCGGATCTACTAGCGGGAGGTGGGATACGCAGTATTTT. Translated, it gives CASSGSTSGRWDTQYF. Variable domain in full (rest from reference TRBV9 and TRBJ2-3): DSGVTQTPKHLITATGQRVTLRCSPRSGDLSVYWYQQSLDQGLQFLIQYYNGEERAKGNILERFSAQQFPDLHSELNLSSLELGDSALYFCASSGSTSGRWDTQYFGPGTRLTVL.

Details on this clonotype: Mismatch with germline at one junction end may stem from a read error. J is TRBJ2-3 and V is TRBV12-3 or TRBV12-4, with D perhaps assigned TRBD1 or TRBD2 (5 bases each). CDR3 length: 14 residues. The CDR3, as DNA: TGTGCCAGTTGGCTAGGAGCTAGCACAGGTACGCAGTATTTT. This codes for CASWLGASTGTQYF.

The chain recombines TRBV7-2 with TRBJ2-7; D unresolved. The CDR3 has 13 residues. V was trimmed by 1 base and J by 3 bases, leaving 7 bases between them. Germline V gene data show CDR1 as SGHTA and CDR2 as FQGNSA. DNA for the CDR3: TGTGCCAGCAGCTTAGGGGCAGTCTACGAGCAGTACTTC. Translating it yields CASSLGAVYEQYF.

The genes are TRBV19 and TRBJ2-3, with no clear D. This CDR3 is built from 14 residues. Trimming pared 3 bases from V and 0 bases from J, leaving 7 bases between. Germline V CDR1 and CDR2: LNHDA, SQIVND (reference sequence). CDR3 coding DNA: TGTGCCAGTAGTATCCAAACTAGCACAGATACGCAGTATTTT. It specifies CASSIQTSTDTQYF.

This sequence joins TRBV2 and TRBJ1-6, with D hard to call. Germline CDR1 SNHLY, CDR2 FYNNEI. The CDR3 is made up of 13 amino acids. V was pared by 3 bases and J by 10 bases, with 10 bases between. The CDR3 reads CASSEAGWSPLHF. The CDR3 DNA is TGTGCCAGCAGTGAGGCGGGGTGGTCACCCCTCCACTTT.

The chain employs TRBV7-9 and TRBJ2-7; 8 positions agree with TRBD2. V lost 4 bases to trimming and J lost 5 bases; unmatched junction nucleotides: 10. CDR1 and CDR2 from the germline V gene are SEHNR and FQNEAQ (reference sequence). The CDR3 length is 15 residues. The DNA of the CDR3 is TGTGCCAGCAGCTCGTCGGGAGGGGGGATCGACGAGCAGTACTTC. It specifies CASSSSGGGIDEQYF.

CDR3 in amino acids: CATSRDQTAGAYF. The CDR3 coding sequence is TGTGCCACCAGCAGAGACCAGACAGCGGGAGCTTACTTC. This chain joins TRBV15 and TRBJ2-7, with 8 bases fitting TRBD2. V gave up 0 bases and J gave up 13 bases; unmatched junction bases: 8. CDR1 and CDR2 (germline): LNHNV, YYDKDF (reference sequence). The CDR3 spans 13 residues.

This clonotype showed up just a few times. The V and J genes are TRBV27 and TRBJ2-5; possibly TRBD2 for D (5 bases). V lost 3 bases, J lost 2 bases, and 19 bases lay in between. The CDR3 consists of 17 residues. Germline CDR1 and CDR2: MNHEY and SMNVEV (reference sequence). CDR3 coding DNA: TGTGCCAGCAGTTTTACGGCGGGCCGGATTGCACAAGAGACCCAGTACTTC. Protein: CASSFTAGRIAQETQYF.

V gene TRBV15 combines with J gene TRBJ1-1, with D possibly TRBD1 on 5 matching bases. Between the trimmed V and J ends, which lost 0 bases and 3 bases, there was a span of 14 bases. Germline CDR1 LNHNV, CDR2 YYDKDF (reference sequence). This CDR3 contains 16 residues. CDR3 sequence: CATSRDGDLGYTEAFF. The CDR3 coding sequence is TGTGCCACCAGCAGAGATGGGGACTTGGGTTACACTGAAGCTTTCTTT.

The rearrangement uses TRBV2 and TRBJ1-2; TRBD1 is a possible D gene (5 bases). Germline lookup yields CDR1 SNHLY and CDR2 FYNNEI. The CDR3 has 16 amino acids. V was clipped by 0 bases and J by 1 base, with 12 bases between them. CDR3 protein: CASSEAGAKHNYGYTF. DNA of the CDR3: TGTGCCAGCAGTGAAGCAGGGGCCAAACATAACTATGGCTACACCTTC. Looking up the rest from reference TRBV2 and TRBJ1-2 gives the full variable domain: EPEVTQTPSHQVTQMGQEVILRCVPISNHLYFYWYRQILGQKVEFLVSFYNNEISEKSEIFDDQFSVERPDGSNFTLKIRSTKLEDSAMYFCASSEAGAKHNYGYTFGSGTRLTVV.

The chain has TRBV7-3 and TRBJ1-2; 7 bases map to TRBD1. The germline gives CDR1 SGHTA, CDR2 FQGTGA. This CDR3 has 15 residues. Germline trimming cut 2 bases from V and 3 bases from J; bases unmatched to any gene: 6. The DNA of the CDR3 is TGTGCCAGCAGCTTATTACAGGGGAGCGACTATGGCTACACCTTC. Its protein is CASSLLQGSDYGYTF.

This clonotype was recorded many times. This chain connects TRBV4-2 to TRBJ2-2; D is perhaps TRBD2 (5 bases). CDR1 and CDR2 from the germline V gene are LGHNA and YNFKEQ. The V end lost 3 bases, the J end lost 3 bases, and 14 bases lay between the germline ends. The CDR3 spans 16 residues. CDR3 sequence (DNA): TGTGCCAGCAGCCATGAGGGTAGTATGGACACCGGGGAGCTGTTTTTT. Residues: CASSHEGSMDTGELFF.

V gene TRBV5-1 combines with J gene TRBJ1-4; TRBD1 matches 11 bases. Germline V gene sequence: CDR1 SGHRS, CDR2 YFSETQ. The CDR3 consists of 16 residues. Trimming cost V 2 bases and J 5 bases; bases outside gene matches: 5. The CDR3 nucleotides read TGCGCCAGCAGCTTCCGGGACAGGGGGTACAATGAAAAACTGTTTTTT. Translating gives CASSFRDRGYNEKLFF. Supplemented by reference TRBV5-1 and TRBJ1-4, the full variable domain reads KAGVTQTPRYLIKTRGQQVTLSCSPISGHRSVSWYQQTPGQGLQFLFEYFSETQRNKGNFPGRFSGRQFSNSRSEMNVSTLELGDSALYLCASSFRDRGYNEKLFFGSGTQLSVL.